These 20 T cell receptor beta chains share one sample of origin, sequenced in a study of cytomegalovirus exposure and HLA in healthy donors. Produced via immunoSEQ multiplex PCR; TCRdb's table is partial and in-frame only. The table has 150,000 to 200,000 clones, about 90% seen once; the top ten hold more than 2.5%. Sample: PBMCs. The source of these receptors is a woman younger than 30 in good health and CMV-seropositive.

A few counts support this clone. The chain joins TRBV6-5 to TRBJ2-1; D uncertain. This CDR3 has 13 residues. CDR1 MNHEY and CDR2 SVGAGI come from the germline V gene. V gave up 2 bases and J gave up 8 bases, with 10 bases separating them. This chain's CDR3 is CASSYGPRYEQFF. The CDR3 DNA reads TGTGCCAGCAGTTACGGCCCCAGGTATGAGCAGTTCTTC.

A remark on this clone: One end of the junction is discordant with germline, which a read error may explain. The gene calls are TRBV9 and TRBJ2-3; 11 nucleotides line up with TRBD2. CDR1 is SGDLS and CDR2 is YYNGEE in the germline V gene. The CDR3 spans 16 residues. DNA for the CDR3: TGTGCCAGCAGCCTATATACTAGCGGGAGCATAGATACGCAGTATTTT. It specifies CASSLYTSGSIDTQYF.

The chain is built from TRBV5-6 and TRBJ2-5, with D perhaps matching TRBD2 (6 bases). The CDR3 is made up of 14 amino acids. Germline V CDR1 and CDR2: SGHDT, YYEEEE. V lost 2 bases, J lost 1 base, and 9 bases lay in between. CDR3 in DNA: TGTGCCAGCAGCTTTGGGGGAGGCCAAGAGACCCAGTACTTC. Residues: CASSFGGGQETQYF. Variable domain in full (rest from reference TRBV5-6 and TRBJ2-5): DAGVTQSPTHLIKTRGQQVTLRCSPKSGHDTVSWYQQALGQGPQFIFQYYEEEERQRGNFPDRFSGHQFPNYSSELNVNALLLGDSALYLCASSFGGGQETQYFGPGTRLLVL.

The V and J genes are TRBV5-1 and TRBJ2-5, with 11 bases fitting TRBD2. Germline V gene sequence: CDR1 SGHRS, CDR2 YFSETQ. Germline trimming cut 1 base from V and 0 bases from J; bases unmatched to any gene: 11. CDR3 size: 19 residues. CDR3 DNA sequence: TGCGCCAGCAGCTTGCGAGCTAGCGGGAGGTCCTGGTACCAAGAGACCCAGTACTTC. Encoded protein: CASSLRASGRSWYQETQYF. The full variable domain, its missing parts supplied by reference TRBV5-1 and TRBJ2-5, is KAGVTQTPRYLIKTRGQQVTLSCSPISGHRSVSWYQQTPGQGLQFLFEYFSETQRNKGNFPGRFSGRQFSNSRSEMNVSTLELGDSALYLCASSLRASGRSWYQETQYFGPGTRLLVL.

The chain carries TRBV19 and TRBJ2-1; TRBD2 matches 10 bases. CDR3 length: 16 amino acids. CDR1 and CDR2 from the germline V gene are LNHDA and SQIVND (reference sequence). The V segment lost 0 bases and the J segment 8 bases; nucleotides outside the gene matches: 7. The CDR3, as DNA: TGTGCCAGTAGTATAGACCCTAGCGGGGGCGGGGATGAGCAGTTCTTC. It is translated as CASSIDPSGGGDEQFF.

This chain links TRBV5-1 with TRBJ2-2; TRBD2 agrees at 13 bases. Per germline, CDR1 SGHRS and CDR2 YFSETQ. The V gene end was trimmed by 2 bases and the J gene end by 7 bases; junction bases not matched to a gene: 8. This CDR3 has 17 residues. CDR3 coding DNA: TGCGCCAGCAGCTTCGGACTAGCGGGGGACCCGGGCGGGGAGCTGTTTTTT. Protein: CASSFGLAGDPGGELFF.

The V gene is TRBV5-5, the J gene TRBJ1-1; no reliable D call. The ends were cut back, 1 base at V and 5 bases at J, with 9 bases in the middle. The CDR3 consists of 13 residues. Germline lookup yields CDR1 SGHKS and CDR2 YYEKEE (reference sequence). The CDR3 is CASSLFPTTEAFF. CDR3 bases: TGTGCCAGCAGCTTGTTCCCAACTACTGAAGCTTTCTTT.

The chain has TRBV2 and TRBJ2-2; 8 nucleotides align to TRBD1. Germline V lookup: CDR1 SNHLY, CDR2 FYNNEI. The CDR3 contains 17 residues. With V trimmed by 2 bases and J by 5 bases, 10 bases remained unmatched. Here the CDR3 reads CASSEPDREEGTGELFF. The CDR3 DNA is TGTGCCAGCAGTGAACCGGACAGGGAAGAAGGGACCGGGGAGCTGTTTTTT.

The gene calls are TRBV19 and TRBJ1-5; D might be TRBD1 (6 bases). This CDR3 is 18 amino acids long. Germline CDR1 reads LNHDA; CDR2 reads SQIVND (reference sequence). Trimming pared 8 bases from V and 0 bases from J, leaving 23 bases between. The DNA for the CDR3 is TGTGCCAGTCCTAATGGGCTGATACGACAGGTTAGCAATCAGCCCCAGCATTTT. It translates to CASPNGLIRQVSNQPQHF.

This rearrangement joins TRBV19 to TRBJ2-5; D unclear. Trimming removed 5 bases at V and 1 base at J, with 8 bases between. Germline-derived CDR1 and CDR2 are LNHDA and SQIVND (reference sequence). This CDR3 has 13 residues. The CDR3 DNA is TGTGCCAGTAGTGATAGCCTCCAAGAGACCCAGTACTTC. It encodes CASSDSLQETQYF.

The V and J genes are TRBV7-8 and TRBJ2-7; D possibly corresponds to TRBD2 (6 bases). Trimming left V 2 bases short and J 5 bases short, with 19 bases between. This CDR3 spans 16 amino acids. The germline gives CDR1 SGHVS, CDR2 FQNEAQ. CDR3 residues: CASSLLSGGRNDEQYF. DNA for the CDR3: TGTGCCAGCAGCTTATTAAGTGGGGGGAGGAACGACGAGCAGTACTTC.

This chain links TRBV30 with TRBJ1-1; 7 nucleotides line up with TRBD1. Trimming at V came to 2 bases and at J to 0 bases, leaving 6 bases not matched to a gene. Germline CDR1 and CDR2: GTSNPN and SVGIG (reference sequence). The CDR3 runs to 15 residues. CDR3 sequence (DNA): TGTGCCTGGAGTAGTGACAGGGATTTGAACACTGAAGCTTTCTTT. Its translation is CAWSSDRDLNTEAFF.

V is TRBV10-1 and J is TRBJ2-5; a weak D match, TRBD2 (5 bases). The CDR3 runs to 18 residues. Trimming took 5 bases from V and 1 from J, leaving 23 bases between them. Per germline, CDR1 WNHNN and CDR2 SYGVQD (reference sequence). CDR3 residues: CASSLGLSGKGVQETQYF. The CDR3 DNA follows: TGCGCCAGCAGTTTGGGTTTGTCTGGGAAGGGAGTCCAAGAGACCCAGTACTTC.

The genes are TRBV7-2 and TRBJ2-3, with TRBD2 matching 7 bases. The CDR3 length is 14 residues. CDR1 and CDR2 (germline): SGHTA, FQGNSA. With V trimmed by 4 bases and J by 2 bases, 3 bases remained unmatched. The CDR3 protein is CASSSRDYTDTQYF. The DNA for the CDR3 is TGTGCCAGCAGCTCGAGGGACTACACAGATACGCAGTATTTT.

This clone has just one count. The chain is built from TRBV7-6 and TRBJ1-4; 7 bases are a match to TRBD1. Germline CDR1 and CDR2: SGHVS and FNYEAQ. V trimming: 2 bases; J trimming: 0 bases; junction bases outside the gene matches: 6. This CDR3 has 17 residues. CDR3 sequence reads: CASSLRDRPTTNEKLFF. CDR3 bases: TGTGCCAGCAGCTTAAGGGACAGACCGACAACTAATGAAAAACTGTTTTTT. Variable domain in full (rest from reference TRBV7-6 and TRBJ1-4): GAGVSQSPRYKVTKRGQDVALRCDPISGHVSLYWYRQALGQGPEFLTYFNYEAQQDKSGLPNDRFSAERPEGSISTLTIQRTEQRDSAMYRCASSLRDRPTTNEKLFFGSGTQLSVL.

V is TRBV11-2 and J is TRBJ1-2; 8 bases align to TRBD1. The CDR3 runs 15 residues. Germline CDR1 is SGHAT and CDR2 is FQNNGV. Losses at the gene ends were 6 bases for V and 2 bases for J; bases not matched to a gene: 8. The CDR3 DNA follows: TGTGCCAGCAGGCCACTCCGGGACAGGAACTATGGCTACACCTTC. Its protein is CASRPLRDRNYGYTF. The variable domain in full, with the rest retrieved from reference TRBV11-2 and TRBJ1-2, is EAGVAQSPRYKIIEKRQSVAFWCNPISGHATLYWYQQILGQGPKLLIQFQNNGVVDDSQLPKDRFSAERLKGVDSTLKIQPAKLEDSAVYLCASRPLRDRNYGYTFGSGTRLTVV.

The rearrangement links TRBV23-1 to TRBJ1-3; D call uncertain. TRBV23-1 carries the ORF label, with uncertain function. V was pared by 3 bases and J by 0 bases, with 9 bases between. The CDR3 sequence is 15 residues long. CDR3 in DNA: TGCGCCAGCAGTCACGAGGGCGGCTCTGGAAACACCATATATTTT. It codes for CASSHEGGSGNTIYF.

In this sample, this clone turned up a few times. The chain joins TRBV18 to TRBJ2-1, with 10 bases identical to TRBD1. CDR3 length: 15 residues. CDR1 is KGHSH and CDR2 is LQKENI in the germline V gene. After removal of 3 bases from V and 8 bases from J, the junction contained 7 bases not matched to a gene. The CDR3 nucleotides read TGTGCCAGCTCACCCATCGGGACAGGGGAACATGAGCAGTTCTTC. It translates to CASSPIGTGEHEQFF.

This chain joins TRBV2 and TRBJ2-2, with a possible D match to TRBD1 (7 bases). V was clipped by 11 bases and J by 3 bases, with 19 bases between them. Germline CDR1 is SNHLY and CDR2 is FYNNEI. The length of the CDR3 is 15 residues. CDR3 in DNA: TGTGCCGGGGGGAGACAGGGATCCTACACCGGGGAGCTGTTTTTT. Translating it yields CAGGRQGSYTGELFF.

This clone was observed once. V is TRBV27 and J is TRBJ1-4, with a weak D call TRBD1 (6 bases). CDR1 MNHEY and CDR2 SMNVEV come from the germline V gene (reference sequence). The V end lost 3 bases, the J end lost 5 bases, and 13 bases lay between the germline ends. The CDR3 totals 15 residues. CDR3 DNA: TGTGCCAGCAGTTTTCAGCGGGGGGCGAATGAAAAACTGTTTTTT. This codes for CASSFQRGANEKLFF. Together with reference TRBV27 and TRBJ1-4, the CDR3 gives the full variable domain: EAQVTQNPRYLITVTGKKLTVTCSQNMNHEYMSWYRQDPGLGLRQIYYSMNVEVTDKGDVPEGYKVSRKEKRNFPLILESPSPNQTSLYFCASSFQRGANEKLFFGSGTQLSVL.